This TCR beta chain was retrieved from a study of shared T cell receptors in the human thymus. The CDR3 has 15 residues. Unmatched junction bases numbered 8, after V lost 4 bases and J lost 4 bases. CDR1 and CDR2 (germline): SGHDT, YYEEEE. Sequenced by immunoSEQ multiplex PCR; TCRdb stores in-frame clones only, minus some. This table has under 700,000 clones, about 84% appearing once. The data were also submitted as part of a second study, on human thymus T cells. That report adds: Donation came from healthy Finnish infants having corrective surgery for congenital heart defects. Resections from corrective heart surgery supplied the thymus tissue. Thymic and blood repertoires appeared to carry a bias in their V and J gene usage.

The receptor comes from a boy under two years old with a congenital heart defect. What was sequenced was thymocytes. V is TRBV5-6 and J is TRBJ2-1, with 7 bases fitting TRBD2. CDR3 in amino acids: CASSPQRGSYNEQFF. The DNA of the CDR3 is TGTGCCAGCAGCCCCCAGCGCGGGAGTTACAATGAGCAGTTCTTC.